This TCR beta chain was observed in a study of identical twins. This clonotype was seen only a few times. Its target is unknown. Study results and caveats: Out-of-frame alpha sequences shared by twins were enriched for low generation probability.

Template switching created a universal primer site, and the cDNA included unique molecular identifiers. Via MiXCR, TCRdb re-called the 5' RACE reads, giving one row per CDR3 protein. In the table there are hundreds of thousands of distinct CDR3 sequences, about 9.4% of which are singletons. This CDR3 has 17 amino acids. Germline V CDR1 and CDR2: SGHAT, FQNNGV. V was pared by 0 bases and J by 4 bases, with 8 bases of the junction left unmatched. These data are also associated with another study on yellow fever vaccine responses in identical twins.

This clonotype originated in a woman aged 18-29 years in good health. Source material: PBMCs. V and J are TRBV11-2 and TRBJ2-3; 9 bases map to TRBD1. The CDR3 loop is CASSLERTGVSPDTQYF. CDR3 bases: TGTGCCAGCAGCTTAGAACGGACAGGGGTTTCGCCAGATACGCAGTATTTT.